Shown below are 17 T cell receptor beta chains from a single sample sequenced in a study of blood T cell repertoires in COVID-19. Libraries were prepared by immunoSEQ multiplex PCR; TCRdb keeps only in-frame clonotypes and omits some of them. The sample lists around 150,000 clones; roughly four fifths were seen once. Sample: peripheral blood. Source of these receptors: a human donor in a cohort sampled during active COVID-19.

The chain is built from TRBV7-2 and TRBJ1-3, with D possibly TRBD1 on 5 matching bases. V lost 0 bases, J lost 2 bases, and 5 bases lay in between. The length of the CDR3 is 14 residues. Germline CDR1 is SGHTA and CDR2 is FQGNSA. The CDR3 bases are TGTGCCAGCAGCTTAGCAGGGGCTGGAAACACCATATATTTT. Protein product: CASSLAGAGNTIYF.

The genes are TRBV18 and TRBJ2-3; no definite D call. There are 15 residues in the CDR3. Trimming pared 3 bases from V and 1 base from J, leaving 11 bases between. CDR1 and CDR2 (germline): KGHSH, LQKENI. CDR3 region: CASSPVDGGTDTQYF. The CDR3 coding sequence is TGTGCCAGCTCACCTGTCGACGGAGGCACAGATACGCAGTATTTT.

CDR3 in amino acids: CASSYSWEDLGEQFF. CDR3 bases: TGTGCCAGCAGTTACTCCTGGGAGGACCTTGGGGAGCAGTTCTTC. V gene TRBV6-6 combines with J gene TRBJ2-1, with D possibly being TRBD2 (6 bases). Per germline, CDR1 MNHNY and CDR2 SVGAGI (reference sequence). V lost 0 bases, J lost 10 bases, and 16 bases lay in between. The CDR3 sequence is 15 residues long.

This clone was detected once. The genes are TRBV9 and TRBJ2-7; D might be TRBD2 (5 bases). From germline, CDR1 is SGDLS and CDR2 YYNGEE. The CDR3 spans 13 residues. The V end was cut by 2 bases, the J end by 6 bases, with 12 bases between. CDR3 sequence: CASSVGRGFEQYF. The DNA of the CDR3 is TGTGCCAGCAGCGTTGGGAGAGGCTTCGAGCAGTACTTC.

The J gene is TRBJ1-6, the V gene TRBV7-2; TRBD1 is a possible D gene (5 bases). CDR3 length equals 14 residues. CDR1 and CDR2 (germline): SGHTA, FQGNSA. Trimming took off 3 bases at V and 6 bases at J, with 9 bases between the two ends. The CDR3 loop is CASSLIRVNSPLHF. CDR3 DNA sequence: TGTGCCAGCAGCTTGATCAGGGTTAATTCACCCCTCCACTTT.

The chain recombines TRBV6-4 with TRBJ2-1; 8 bases match TRBD2. Looked up from germline, CDR1 is MRHNA and CDR2 is SNTAGT. This CDR3 is 15 amino acids long. The trim removed 5 bases at V and 3 bases at J, leaving 6 bases unmatched. CDR3 sequence: CASSPGAGDYNEQFF. The CDR3 DNA reads TGTGCCAGCAGTCCCGGAGCGGGAGACTACAATGAGCAGTTCTTC.

The rearrangement joins TRBV19 to TRBJ1-5; 8 bases line up with TRBD1. The ends lost 4 bases at V and 6 bases at J; junction bases unmatched: 17. Germline CDR1 LNHDA, CDR2 SQIVND (reference sequence). This CDR3 has 18 residues. CDR3: CASSTRGGWTGLSQPQHF. In DNA form, the CDR3 reads TGTGCCAGTAGTACCCGTGGGGGGTGGACAGGGTTGAGTCAGCCCCAGCATTTT. The whole variable domain, remainder taken from reference TRBV19 and TRBJ1-5, is DGGITQSPKYLFRKEGQNVTLSCEQNLNHDAMYWYRQDPGQGLRLIYYSQIVNDFQKGDIAEGYSVSREKKESFPLTVTSAQKNPTAFYLCASSTRGGWTGLSQPQHFGDGTRLSIL.

This chain uses TRBV30 with TRBJ2-3, with 11 bases that match TRBD2. The CDR3 is 16 amino acids. Trimming at V came to 4 bases and at J to 0 bases, leaving 6 bases not matched to a gene. Looked up from germline, CDR1 is GTSNPN and CDR2 is SVGIG (reference sequence). The CDR3 here is CAWKLAGAGSTDTQYF. The CDR3 DNA sequence: TGTGCCTGGAAACTAGCGGGAGCGGGTAGCACAGATACGCAGTATTTT.

The chain uses TRBV5-5 and TRBJ2-7; unclear D gene. Germline CDR1 reads SGHKS; CDR2 reads YYEKEE (reference sequence). V shed 0 bases and J shed 6 bases, with 13 bases lying between them. This CDR3 is 14 amino acids long. In DNA form, the CDR3 reads TGTGCCAGCAGCTTGGCCCCCTCCATCGGCGAGCAGTACTTC. Protein product: CASSLAPSIGEQYF.

This rearrangement joins TRBV2 to TRBJ2-7; D gene uncertain. The germline V gene has CDR1 SNHLY and CDR2 FYNNEI. The CDR3 consists of 15 residues. Trimming shortened V by 0 bases and J by 0 bases, and 9 bases separated the two germline ends. CDR3 coding DNA: TGTGCCAGCAGTGAAGCCTCCCGGAGCTCCTACGAGCAGTACTTC. It specifies CASSEASRSSYEQYF.

This rearrangement joins TRBV6-5 to TRBJ2-7, with D perhaps TRBD1 (5 bases). V shed 1 base and J shed 7 bases, with 14 bases lying between them. The germline V gene has CDR1 MNHEY and CDR2 SVGAGI. CDR3 length equals 14 residues. In nucleotides, the CDR3 is TGTGCCAGCAGTTACTTTAGGGTTCAGGGAGAGCAGTACTTC. Its translation is CASSYFRVQGEQYF.

J is TRBJ2-2 and V is TRBV11-2; D is uncertain. Per the germline V gene, CDR1 is SGHAT and CDR2 is FQNNGV. Trimming pared 0 bases from V and 5 bases from J, leaving 4 bases between. CDR3 length: 13 residues. This CDR3 is CASSLDNTGELFF. The CDR3 DNA reads TGTGCCAGCAGCTTAGATAATACCGGGGAGCTGTTTTTT.

The chain is built from TRBV7-2 and TRBJ2-7; 7 bases are shared with TRBD1. The CDR3 runs to 15 residues. The germline CDR1 and CDR2 sequences are SGHTA and FQGNSA. After removal of 0 bases from V and 3 bases from J, the junction contained 5 bases not matched to a gene. The CDR3 loop reads CASSLAQGMGYEQYF. The CDR3 DNA reads as TGTGCCAGCAGCTTAGCACAGGGGATGGGCTACGAGCAGTACTTC.

This clone was counted a single time. V usage is TRBV5-5 and J usage is TRBJ2-7, with a weak D call TRBD1 (6 bases). This CDR3 has 13 amino acids. Germline loops: CDR1 SGHKS, CDR2 YYEKEE (reference sequence). With 2 bases removed from V and 3 bases from J, the gap between germline ends came to 9 bases. CDR3 in amino acids: CASSFQGYYEQYF. The DNA of the CDR3 is TGTGCCAGCAGCTTCCAGGGGTACTACGAGCAGTACTTC. The variable domain in full, with the rest retrieved from reference TRBV5-5 and TRBJ2-7, is DAGVTQSPTHLIKTRGQQVTLRCSPISGHKSVSWYQQVLGQGPQFIFQYYEKEERGRGNFPDRFSARQFPNYSSELNVNALLLGDSALYLCASSFQGYYEQYFGPGTRLTVT.

The chain is built from TRBV28 and TRBJ1-3; possibly TRBD1 for D (6 bases). Deletions cut 2 bases from V and 2 bases from J, with 10 bases between. This CDR3 is built from 15 residues. CDR1 and CDR2 (germline): MDHEN, SYDVKM. The CDR3 nucleotides read TGTGCCAGCAGTTTACGGTACAGGGCTGGAAACACCATATATTTT. Its translation: CASSLRYRAGNTIYF.

CDR3 bases: TGTGCCTGCTTGGGGCCTAACTACGAGCAGTACTTC. The encoded protein is CACLGPNYEQYF. The chain uses TRBV30 and TRBJ2-7; TRBD1 might be the D (5 bases). Trimming stripped 6 bases from V and 3 bases from J, with 12 bases between. Germline V gene data show CDR1 as GTSNPN and CDR2 as SVGIG (reference sequence). This CDR3 is built from 12 residues. The entire variable domain, with the rest obtained from reference TRBV30 and TRBJ2-7, is as follows: SQTIHQWPATLVQPVGSPLSLECTVEGTSNPNLYWYRQAAGRGLQLLFYSVGIGQISSEVPQNLSASRPQDRQFILSSKKLLLSDSGFYLCACLGPNYEQYFGPGTRLTVT.

This clone came up once. J is TRBJ2-7 and V is TRBV7-2; 7 nucleotides match TRBD1. The trim removed 1 base at V and 4 bases at J, leaving 4 bases unmatched. The CDR3 sequence is 14 residues long. CDR1 and CDR2 from the germline V gene are SGHTA and FQGNSA. The CDR3 sequence: CASSLGQGGYEQYF. DNA of the CDR3: TGTGCCAGCAGCTTAGGACAGGGTGGGTACGAGCAGTACTTC.